This T cell receptor beta chain was found in a study of blood T cell repertoires in COVID-19 (TCRdb year 2020). Study-level background: Samples covering the acute and convalescent phases of COVID-19 were provided by collaborators in the United States, Italy and Spain. The dataset comprised deeply sampled blood TCRbeta repertoires from subjects exposed to, actively infected with, or recovered from COVID-19. A de-identified subject ID, COVID-19 status, age in years and sex were almost always included in the sample metadata. The prospective study material was composed of cDNA or gDNA derived from T cells, B-cell-depleted T cells, or PBMCs. Where HLA class I and class II types were available, the types were taken from metadata supplied by the sample provider, not from assay-based typing. The samples were drawn from two sources: the first 160 participants of the ongoing ImmuneRACE study, and 1,000 to 1,500 subjects contributed by 6 global collaborators. The repertoires were released in a freely available public database intended as a resource for research on the immune response to SARS-CoV-2. The research as a whole found: The amount of clinical and demographic metadata varied by source and participant and was provided uncurated.

Each collaborating institution followed its own protocols to collect whole blood in K2EDTA tubes. Collaborator samples were shipped for TCRbeta analysis as frozen whole blood, isolated PBMCs, or DNA extracted from either sample type. A word on this clone: Its antigen is still unknown. It has no much larger one-base neighbor in the sample; base qualities were not kept.

As encoded in the germline V gene, CDR1 is SGHRS while CDR2 is YFSETQ. V loses 2 bases of germline sequence and J loses 1 base, and the interval between the two ends is 10 bases. CDR3 length: 15 amino acids, cysteine to phenylalanine. The sequence is cut down to CDR3 DNA, 45 bases in frame from base 1. The immunoSEQ Assay, a bias-controlled multiplex PCR, was used to amplify TCRbeta CDR3 regions from genomic DNA. Per the source publication's procedure: Within the assay, amplification of reference gene primers was used to estimate how many nucleated cells each sample contained. To quantify the absolute abundance of each unique TCRbeta CDR3 rearrangement, sequence reads were collapsed and filtered. For each sample, productive Simpson clonality was calculated by taking the square root of Simpson's diversity index across productive rearrangements. Not all clones reach the TCRdb copy of this immuneACCESS table, which keeps in-frame sequences only. Checked studies attribute under half of the gap to unresolved V genes and leave the rest unexplained. V and J calls and clone size are those listed in that table; D and trimming were worked out from the DNA. In this sample the table shows approximately 68,000 clones, 75% to 90% of which occur a single time. The ten most abundant clones make up roughly a third of the sample.

Material: peripheral blood. The V and J genes are TRBV5-1 and TRBJ2-1; the D segment could be TRBD1, given 6 matching bases. The sequence came from a woman aged 80 or over with active or convalescent COVID-19. This receptor has the CDR3 CASSFLRGSYNEQFF. The sequenced DNA is TGCGCCAGCAGCTTCCTCAGGGGATCCTACAATGAGCAGTTCTTC.